This TCR beta chain was obtained from a study of shared clonotypes between healthy human individuals. Concerning this clone itself: The target antigen is unknown.

The study, taken as a whole, reports: Memory subsets generally showed lower estimated richness than naive subsets.

Germline CDR1 is MNHNS and CDR2 is SASEGT. The length of the CDR3 is 17 residues. The junction had 9 bases not matched to a gene; V was cut back by 5 bases and J by 4 bases. The split of CD4+ cells yielded CD45RA+ naive and CD45RA-negative memory subsets. The protocol was immunoSEQ multiplex PCR, while the TCRdb copy is restricted to in-frame clones and leaves out a portion. The table lists roughly 1,600,000 clones, 98% to 99% of them singletons. This chain joins TRBV6-1 and TRBJ2-1; 12 positions agree with TRBD2. This receptor was obtained from a man aged 25 to 40 in good health. What was sequenced was naive CD4+ T cells sorted from blood. Subset: CD45RA+ positively selected. The CDR3 here is CASSQEFGLAGYNEQFF. The CDR3 DNA is TGTGCCAGCAGTCAAGAATTTGGACTAGCGGGGTACAATGAGCAGTTCTTC.